One and the same sample provided the 15 T cell receptor beta chains below, sequenced in a study of shared clonotypes between healthy human individuals. Naive CD8 cells lacked CD45RO and underwent positive selection for CCR7, leaving out terminally differentiated effector memory CD45RA+ cells. Sequenced by immunoSEQ multiplex PCR; TCRdb stores in-frame clones only, minus some. The sample yields about 870,000 clones, approximately 92% seen once. The specimen sequenced was naive CD8+ T cells sorted from blood. Receptors originate from a man younger than 45 in good health.

This chain joins TRBV6-1 and TRBJ2-7; possible D gene TRBD1, 6 bases. The CDR3 runs 15 residues. Germline CDR1 and CDR2: MNHNS and SASEGT. The V end lost 11 bases, the J end lost 0 bases, and 20 bases lay between the germline ends. CDR3 coding DNA: TGTGCCGGCCCTGCTCTGGGACAATGCTCCTACGAGCAGTACTTC. Residues: CAGPALGQCSYEQYF.

V is TRBV10-2 and J is TRBJ2-7; D uncertain. The CDR3 sequence is 12 residues long. Trimming removed 3 bases from V and 2 bases from J, with 5 bases in between. In germline, CDR1 is WSHSY, CDR2 SAAADI. The CDR3 coding sequence is TGCGCCAGCAGTGACCAGCCCTACGAGCAGTACTTC. It encodes CASSDQPYEQYF.

The genes are TRBV5-4 and TRBJ2-1; TRBD2 agrees at 7 bases. This CDR3 contains 19 residues. Looked up from germline, CDR1 is SGHNT and CDR2 is YYREEE (reference sequence). V shed 4 bases, J shed 2 bases, and the junction held 18 bases outside the gene matches. CDR3 sequence: CASSGGGPDSSITYNEQFF. Written as DNA, the CDR3 is TGTGCCAGCAGCGGGGGGGGACCCGACTCTAGCATTACCTACAATGAGCAGTTCTTC. Supplemented by reference TRBV5-4 and TRBJ2-1, the full variable domain reads ETGVTQSPTHLIKTRGQQVTLRCSSQSGHNTVSWYQQALGQGPQFIFQYYREEENGRGNFPPRFSGLQFPNYSSELNVNALELDDSALYLCASSGGGPDSSITYNEQFFGPGTRLTVL.

Of note for this clone: Additional DNA sequences in this sample encode the identical CDR3. The V gene is TRBV7-6, the J gene TRBJ2-5; D gene uncertain. V was trimmed by 4 bases and J by 0 bases, leaving 3 bases between them. The CDR3 is made up of 12 amino acids. Germline CDR1 reads SGHVS; CDR2 reads FNYEAQ. As DNA, the CDR3 is TGTGCCAGCAGCTCCTACCAAGAGACCCAGTACTTC. Its protein product is CASSSYQETQYF.

This clone appeared once. This chain links TRBV5-1 with TRBJ2-3; 7 bases agree with TRBD2. The CDR3 runs to 17 residues. Germline trimming cut 0 bases from V and 0 bases from J; bases unmatched to any gene: 7. In germline, CDR1 is SGHRS, CDR2 YFSETQ. In DNA form, the CDR3 reads TGCGCCAGCAGCTTGGCCGGTTTGCGGGAGAGCACAGATACGCAGTATTTT. Translated, it gives CASSLAGLRESTDTQYF.

The chain recombines TRBV5-1 with TRBJ1-1, with D unresolved. This CDR3 has 14 amino acids. Germline V gene sequence: CDR1 SGHRS, CDR2 YFSETQ. Trimming removed 2 bases at V and 4 bases at J, with 12 bases between. CDR3: CASSFFREGTEAFF. CDR3 bases: TGCGCCAGCAGCTTTTTTAGGGAAGGCACTGAAGCTTTCTTT.

The CDR3 sequence: CASGPGLAGSNEQFF. In DNA form, the CDR3 reads TGTGCCAGCGGCCCCGGACTAGCGGGATCCAATGAGCAGTTCTTC. The chain links TRBV27 to TRBJ2-1; TRBD2 matches 12 bases. Trimming took 8 bases from V and 6 from J; bases not matched to a gene: 8. The CDR3 runs to 15 residues. Germline V gene sequence: CDR1 MNHEY, CDR2 SMNVEV (reference sequence).

The chain is built from TRBV29-1 and TRBJ2-1; TRBD2 agrees at 13 bases. J was trimmed by 9 bases and V by 1 base; bases with no gene match: 6. Germline loops: CDR1 SQVTM, CDR2 ANQGSEA. The CDR3 loop spans 15 amino acids. The CDR3 DNA follows: TGCAGCGTTGAAGGTAGGACTAGCGGGAGAGGTGAGCAGTTCTTC. Its protein is CSVEGRTSGRGEQFF.

In regard to this clone: The same CDR3 is also encoded by other DNA sequences in this sample. The chain carries TRBV27 and TRBJ2-7; 9 nucleotides agree with TRBD1. V trimming: 5 bases; J trimming: 4 bases; junction bases outside the gene matches: 6. This CDR3 has 14 amino acids. CDR1 is MNHEY and CDR2 is SMNVEV in the germline V gene (reference sequence). This chain's CDR3 is CASSPRDRAYEQYF. CDR3 nucleotide sequence: TGTGCCAGCAGTCCCCGGGACAGGGCTTACGAGCAGTACTTC.

V gene TRBV7-6 combines with J gene TRBJ1-5; D remains ambiguous. The CDR3 is made up of 15 amino acids. Trimming pared 5 bases from V and 4 bases from J, leaving 15 bases between. From germline, CDR1 is SGHVS and CDR2 FNYEAQ. Here the CDR3 reads CASSPNVMKNQPQHF. Written as DNA, the CDR3 is TGTGCCAGCAGCCCGAACGTCATGAAAAATCAGCCCCAGCATTTT.

The rearrangement uses TRBV27 and TRBJ2-2, with D perhaps TRBD2 (6 bases). V shed 6 bases and J shed 4 bases, with 15 bases lying between them. This CDR3 has 15 amino acids. The V gene's germline CDR1 is MNHEY and CDR2 SMNVEV (reference sequence). CDR3 protein: CASRRLDPVTGELFF. The CDR3 DNA reads as TGTGCCAGCAGGCGACTAGATCCTGTCACCGGGGAGCTGTTTTTT.

The CDR3 here is CASSFRLAASYNEQFF. DNA of the CDR3: TGTGCCAGCAGTTTTAGGCTAGCGGCCTCCTACAATGAGCAGTTCTTC. The J gene is TRBJ2-1, the V gene TRBV28; 7 bases map to TRBD2. Looked up from germline, CDR1 is MDHEN and CDR2 is SYDVKM. V was clipped by 3 bases and J by 0 bases; unmatched bases: 5. CDR3 length equals 16 residues.

The genes are TRBV6-1 and TRBJ1-3; TRBD1 might be the D (6 bases). There are 12 residues in the CDR3. Germline loops: CDR1 MNHNS, CDR2 SASEGT. V was trimmed by 8 bases and J by 4 bases, leaving 9 bases between them. CDR3 amino acids: CASLDRGNTIYF. The CDR3 DNA is TGTGCCAGCCTCGACAGGGGAAACACCATATATTTT.

This chain uses TRBV4-2 with TRBJ2-7; no definite D call. Trimming stripped 1 base from V and 2 bases from J, with 12 bases between. Germline V CDR1 and CDR2: LGHNA, YNFKEQ. The CDR3 consists of 15 residues. The CDR3 spells CASSQVEVVPYEQYF. The CDR3 DNA reads as TGTGCCAGCAGCCAAGTTGAGGTGGTCCCCTACGAGCAGTACTTC.

As for this clone: Other nucleotide sequences in the sample specify the same CDR3. The gene calls are TRBV5-1 and TRBJ2-7, with TRBD2 matching 7 bases. Germline values: CDR1 SGHRS, CDR2 YFSETQ. J lost 1 base, V lost 0 bases, and 4 bases had no gene match. CDR3 size: 15 residues. As DNA, the CDR3 is TGCGCCAGCAGCTTGGGGGCCGGGGGGTCCTACGAGCAGTACTTC. Protein: CASSLGAGGSYEQYF.